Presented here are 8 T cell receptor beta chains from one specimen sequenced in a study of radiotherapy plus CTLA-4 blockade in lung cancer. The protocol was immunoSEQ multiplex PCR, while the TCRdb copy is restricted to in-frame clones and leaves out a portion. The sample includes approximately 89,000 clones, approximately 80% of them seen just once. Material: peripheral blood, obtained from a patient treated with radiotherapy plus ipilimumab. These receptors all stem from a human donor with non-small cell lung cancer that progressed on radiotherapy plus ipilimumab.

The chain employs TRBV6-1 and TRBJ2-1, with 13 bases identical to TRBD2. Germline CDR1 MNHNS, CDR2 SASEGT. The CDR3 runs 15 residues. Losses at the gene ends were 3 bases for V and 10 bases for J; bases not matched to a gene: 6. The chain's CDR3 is CASSDGLAGAEEQFF. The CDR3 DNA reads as TGTGCCAGCAGTGACGGACTAGCGGGAGCGGAAGAGCAGTTCTTC.

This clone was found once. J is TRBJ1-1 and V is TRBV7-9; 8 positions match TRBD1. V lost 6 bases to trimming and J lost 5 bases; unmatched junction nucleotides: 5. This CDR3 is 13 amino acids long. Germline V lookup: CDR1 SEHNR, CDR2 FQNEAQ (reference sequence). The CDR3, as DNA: TGTGCCAGCAGTGGACAGGGTACAACTGAAGCTTTCTTT. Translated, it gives CASSGQGTTEAFF.

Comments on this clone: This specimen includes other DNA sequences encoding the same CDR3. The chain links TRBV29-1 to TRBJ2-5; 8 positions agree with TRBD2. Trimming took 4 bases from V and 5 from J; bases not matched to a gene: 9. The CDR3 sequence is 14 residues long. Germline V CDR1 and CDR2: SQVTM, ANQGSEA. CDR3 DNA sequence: TGCAGCGTTGGGCGGCGGGGGGCGGGGGAGACCCAGTACTTC. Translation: CSVGRRGAGETQYF.

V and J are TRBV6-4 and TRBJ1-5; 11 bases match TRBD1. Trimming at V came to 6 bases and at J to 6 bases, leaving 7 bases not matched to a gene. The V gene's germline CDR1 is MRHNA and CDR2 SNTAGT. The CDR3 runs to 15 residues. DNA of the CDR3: TGTGCCAGCAGGGACGGGACAGGGGGAAGTCAGCCCCAGCATTTT. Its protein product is CASRDGTGGSQPQHF.

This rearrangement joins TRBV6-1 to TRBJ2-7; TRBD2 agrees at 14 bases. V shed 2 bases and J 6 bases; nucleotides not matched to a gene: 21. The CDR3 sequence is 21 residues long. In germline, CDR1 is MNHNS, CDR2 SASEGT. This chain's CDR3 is CASSEKRGQAALTSGRAEQYF. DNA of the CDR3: TGTGCCAGCAGTGAAAAGCGGGGACAGGCCGCCCTGACTAGCGGGAGGGCCGAGCAGTACTTC.

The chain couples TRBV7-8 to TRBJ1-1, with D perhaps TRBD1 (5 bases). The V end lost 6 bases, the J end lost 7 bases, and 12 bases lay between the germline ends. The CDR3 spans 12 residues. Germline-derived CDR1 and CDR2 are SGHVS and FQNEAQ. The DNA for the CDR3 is TGTGCCAGCAGGGGGGGGTTAGGTGAAGCTTTCTTT. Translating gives CASRGGLGEAFF. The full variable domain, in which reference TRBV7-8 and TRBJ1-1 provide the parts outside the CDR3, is GAGVSQSPRYKVAKRGQDVALRCDPISGHVSLFWYQQALGQGPEFLTYFQNEAQLDKSGLPSDRFFAERPEGSVSTLKIQRTQQEDSAVYLCASRGGLGEAFFGQGTRLTVV.

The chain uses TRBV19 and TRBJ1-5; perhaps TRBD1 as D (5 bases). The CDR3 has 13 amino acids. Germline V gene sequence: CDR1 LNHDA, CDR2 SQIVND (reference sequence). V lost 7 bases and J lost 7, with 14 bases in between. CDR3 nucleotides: TGTGCCAGTACCCATTACGAGGGGCAGCCCCAGCATTTT. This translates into CASTHYEGQPQHF.

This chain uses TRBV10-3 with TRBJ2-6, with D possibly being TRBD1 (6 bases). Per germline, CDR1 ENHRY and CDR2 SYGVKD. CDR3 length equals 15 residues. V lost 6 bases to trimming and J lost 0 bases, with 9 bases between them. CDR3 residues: CAIRTGSSGANVLTF. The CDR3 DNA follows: TGTGCCATCAGAACAGGGAGCTCTGGGGCCAACGTCCTGACTTTC.